The clone carrying this TCR beta chain was observed many times. The sample comes from a study of blood T cell repertoires in COVID-19. About the study: Acute and convalescent COVID-19 samples came from the United States, Italy and Spain.

Profiled with immunoSEQ multiplex PCR; TCRdb holds only in-frame clones, not every one. Of approximately 290,000 clones in the sample, 90% are singletons; the top ten hold 1.1%. Unmatched junction bases numbered 15, after V lost 4 bases and J lost 0 bases. CDR3 length equals 19 residues. Germline CDR1 reads LNHNV; CDR2 reads YYDKDF (reference sequence). Enrollees, about 18 to 95 years old, lived in fewer than 25 US areas. Sequenced input: PBMCs or T cells enriched from blood (not recorded which). The clonotype comes from a woman aged 30 to 39 who had recovered from COVID-19. The rearrangement links TRBV15 to TRBJ2-5; 9 bases are a match to TRBD2. DNA of the CDR3: TGTGCCACCAGCACAACCGCGGGAGGGCTAGGAAAGGACCAAGAGACCCAGTACTTC. It is translated as CATSTTAGGLGKDQETQYF. Combining the CDR3 with reference TRBV15 and TRBJ2-5 gives the whole variable domain DAMVIQNPRYQVTQFGKPVTLSCSQTLNHNVMYWYQQKSSQAPKLLFHYYDKDFNNEADTPDNFQSRRPNTSFCFLDIRSPGLGDTAMYLCATSTTAGGLGKDQETQYFGPGTRLLVL.